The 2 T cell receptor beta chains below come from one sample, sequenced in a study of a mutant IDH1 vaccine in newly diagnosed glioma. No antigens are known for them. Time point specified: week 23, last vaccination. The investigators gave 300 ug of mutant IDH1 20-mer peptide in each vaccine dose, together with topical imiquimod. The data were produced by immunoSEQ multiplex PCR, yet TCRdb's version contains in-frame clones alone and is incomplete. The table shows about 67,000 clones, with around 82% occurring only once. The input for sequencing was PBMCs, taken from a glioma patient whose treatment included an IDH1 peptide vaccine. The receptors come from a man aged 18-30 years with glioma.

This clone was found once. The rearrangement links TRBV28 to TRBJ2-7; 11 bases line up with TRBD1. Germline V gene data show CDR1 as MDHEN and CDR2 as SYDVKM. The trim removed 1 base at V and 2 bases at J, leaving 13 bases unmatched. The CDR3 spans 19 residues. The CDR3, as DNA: TGTGCCAGCAGTTTATCCCGTTTCGCGGGACAGGGGGTCCCCTACGAGCAGTACTTC. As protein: CASSLSRFAGQGVPYEQYF.

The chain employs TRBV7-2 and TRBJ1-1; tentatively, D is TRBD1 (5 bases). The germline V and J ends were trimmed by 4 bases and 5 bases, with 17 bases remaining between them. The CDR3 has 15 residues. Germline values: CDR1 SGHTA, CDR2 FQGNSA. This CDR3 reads CASSSGRVGGTEAFF. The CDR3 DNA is TGTGCCAGCAGCTCGGGGCGGGTCGGGGGGACTGAAGCTTTCTTT.